These 32 T cell receptor beta chains originate from one sample sequenced in a study of PD-L1 blockade in urothelial cancer. Data came from immunoSEQ multiplex PCR; TCRdb stores just in-frame clones and leaves some out. The table includes tens of thousands of clones, 84% detected once. Time point: pretreatment peripheral blood. The sample here was PBMCs, taken around atezolizumab (anti-PD-L1) treatment. Every receptor here comes from a woman aged 70-85 years with urothelial cancer.

The J gene is TRBJ2-7, the V gene TRBV11-3; 11 nucleotides line up with TRBD2. The V and J ends lost 1 base and 4 bases, in that order; junction bases with no gene match: 6. The CDR3 length is 16 residues. The germline gives CDR1 SGHNT, CDR2 YENEEA. CDR3 residues: CASSLGSGRAAYEQYF. In nucleotides, the CDR3 is TGTGCCAGCAGCTTAGGTAGCGGGAGGGCCGCATACGAGCAGTACTTC.

This clone was seen once. CDR3 in DNA: TGCGCCAGCAGCTTAAGACAGGGTACAGATACGCAGTATTTT. Translation: CASSLRQGTDTQYF. This chain joins TRBV5-1 and TRBJ2-3; 7 bases fit TRBD1. The CDR3 consists of 14 residues. Germline V gene lookup returns CDR1 SGHRS and CDR2 YFSETQ. V trimming: 2 bases; J trimming: 3 bases; junction bases outside the gene matches: 3. Full variable domain (missing parts from reference TRBV5-1 and TRBJ2-3): KAGVTQTPRYLIKTRGQQVTLSCSPISGHRSVSWYQQTPGQGLQFLFEYFSETQRNKGNFPGRFSGRQFSNSRSEMNVSTLELGDSALYLCASSLRQGTDTQYFGPGTRLTVL.

The V and J genes are TRBV5-1 and TRBJ1-3; D is uncertain. The CDR3 length is 14 residues. Trimming removed 1 base at V and 2 bases at J, with 7 bases between. Germline V lookup: CDR1 SGHRS, CDR2 YFSETQ. This chain's CDR3 is CASSLSGTGNTIYF. The CDR3 nucleotides read TGCGCCAGCAGCTTGAGCGGAACTGGAAACACCATATATTTT. Together with reference TRBV5-1 and TRBJ1-3, the CDR3 gives the full variable domain: KAGVTQTPRYLIKTRGQQVTLSCSPISGHRSVSWYQQTPGQGLQFLFEYFSETQRNKGNFPGRFSGRQFSNSRSEMNVSTLELGDSALYLCASSLSGTGNTIYFGEGSWLTVV.

The chain combines TRBV7-2 with TRBJ2-1; 11 bases line up with TRBD2. V trimming: 5 bases; J trimming: 7 bases; junction bases outside the gene matches: 7. Germline V gene sequence: CDR1 SGHTA, CDR2 FQGNSA. This CDR3 is 15 amino acids long. This CDR3 reads CASSALAGGGNEQFF. CDR3 DNA sequence: TGTGCCAGCAGCGCTCTAGCGGGGGGAGGGAATGAGCAGTTCTTC. Variable domain in full (rest from reference TRBV7-2 and TRBJ2-1): GAGVSQSPSNKVTEKGKDVELRCDPISGHTALYWYRQSLGQGLEFLIYFQGNSAPDKSGLPSDRFSAERTGGSVSTLTIQRTQQEDSAVYLCASSALAGGGNEQFFGPGTRLTVL.

The rearrangement uses TRBV7-2 and TRBJ2-2; TRBD1 agrees at 7 bases. Trimming took 6 bases from V and 4 from J; bases not matched to a gene: 8. The CDR3 runs to 15 residues. CDR1 and CDR2 (germline): SGHTA, FQGNSA. Here the CDR3 DNA reads TGTGCCAGCAGGCAACCAGGGGGTGGCACCGGGGAGCTGTTTTTT. Protein sequence: CASRQPGGGTGELFF.

The chain combines TRBV18 with TRBJ2-5, with D maybe TRBD1 (6 bases). Trimming shortened V by 5 bases and J by 1 base, and 8 bases separated the two germline ends. CDR1 and CDR2 (germline): KGHSH, LQKENI. This CDR3 is 13 amino acids long. The CDR3 bases are TGTGCCAGCTCAAGGGACATCCAAGAGACCCAGTACTTC. Amino acid sequence: CASSRDIQETQYF.

The chain recombines TRBV5-4 with TRBJ2-1; 8 bases align to TRBD1. There are 15 residues in the CDR3. CDR1 is SGHNT and CDR2 is YYREEE in the germline V gene (reference sequence). The junction had 10 bases not matched to a gene; V was cut back by 4 bases and J by 7 bases. The CDR3: CASSRGTGEGNEQFF. The DNA for the CDR3 is TGTGCCAGCAGCCGTGGGACAGGTGAAGGGAATGAGCAGTTCTTC. Using reference TRBV5-4 and TRBJ2-1 for the parts outside the CDR3, the full variable domain is ETGVTQSPTHLIKTRGQQVTLRCSSQSGHNTVSWYQQALGQGPQFIFQYYREEENGRGNFPPRFSGLQFPNYSSELNVNALELDDSALYLCASSRGTGEGNEQFFGPGTRLTVL.

This chain links TRBV28 with TRBJ2-7; D unclear. This CDR3 region has 15 residues. Per the germline V gene, CDR1 is MDHEN and CDR2 is SYDVKM. With 3 bases removed from V and 3 bases from J, the gap between germline ends came to 15 bases. In DNA form, the CDR3 reads TGTGCCAGCAGTTTCGATGCAGTTGGTCGCTACGAGCAGTACTTC. Translating it yields CASSFDAVGRYEQYF.

This clone was recorded once. The chain carries TRBV11-3 and TRBJ2-2; D possibly corresponds to TRBD2 (7 bases). Trimming took 2 bases from V and 4 from J, leaving 17 bases between them. The CDR3 contains 17 residues. Germline V gene data show CDR1 as SGHNT and CDR2 as YENEEA. The CDR3 DNA is TGTGCCAGCAGCTTAAATTTCGGGGGGCTTAGCACCGGGGAGCTGTTTTTT. The encoded protein is CASSLNFGGLSTGELFF.

The CDR3 sequence: CASSRTDSGNTIYF. The DNA of the CDR3 is TGTGCCAGCAGCAGGACAGACTCTGGAAACACCATATATTTT. The J gene is TRBJ1-3, the V gene TRBV7-9, with D tentatively TRBD1 (6 bases). CDR3 length: 14 residues. Trimming took 5 bases from V and 0 from J, leaving 8 bases between them. Germline CDR1 reads SEHNR; CDR2 reads FQNEAQ (reference sequence).

The chain employs TRBV7-6 and TRBJ1-2; D call uncertain. The germline CDR1 and CDR2 sequences are SGHVS and FNYEAQ. The ends were cut back, 5 bases at V and 4 bases at J, with 14 bases in the middle. The CDR3 spans 14 residues. CDR3 DNA: TGTGCCAGCAGCCCCCAGGCTCGTGCCTATGGCTACACCTTC. Protein sequence: CASSPQARAYGYTF.

V and J are TRBV29-1 and TRBJ1-4, with D perhaps TRBD1 (5 bases). Germline V CDR1 and CDR2: SQVTM, ANQGSEA. Trimming removed 7 bases at V and 8 bases at J, with 17 bases between. The CDR3 has 13 residues. This chain's CDR3 is CSAIGGLREKLFF. The CDR3 DNA follows: TGCAGCGCAATCGGGGGTTTACGAGAAAAACTGTTTTTT.

The chain combines TRBV6-1 with TRBJ2-7; the match to TRBD1 covers 7 bases. This CDR3 has 15 amino acids. J was trimmed by 0 bases and V by 2 bases; bases with no gene match: 4. Germline V gene sequence: CDR1 MNHNS, CDR2 SASEGT. The CDR3 sequence is CASSENTGASYEQYF. The CDR3 nucleotides are TGTGCCAGCAGTGAAAACACAGGGGCCTCCTACGAGCAGTACTTC.

This chain links TRBV6-1 with TRBJ1-5, with TRBD1 matching 8 bases. This CDR3 spans 21 amino acids. V lost 0 bases and J lost 3; bases outside the gene matches: 19. The V gene's germline CDR1 is MNHNS and CDR2 SASEGT. This CDR3 is CASSEARLSGRDRFFNQPQHF. The DNA of the CDR3 is TGTGCCAGCAGTGAAGCGCGATTATCCGGTAGGGACAGGTTTTTCAATCAGCCCCAGCATTTT.

V and J are TRBV6-1 and TRBJ1-4; 9 bases fit TRBD1. The V gene's germline CDR1 is MNHNS and CDR2 SASEGT. The J segment lost 8 bases and the V segment lost 2 bases, leaving 6 bases of the junction unmatched. This CDR3 contains 15 residues. The CDR3 loop reads CASSEIDRGWEKLFF. CDR3 nucleotides: TGTGCCAGCAGTGAAATTGACAGGGGGTGGGAAAAACTGTTTTTT.

This chain connects TRBV2 to TRBJ1-2; D gene unclear. Germline V gene sequence: CDR1 SNHLY, CDR2 FYNNEI. The CDR3 spans 14 residues. V was trimmed by 7 bases and J by 4 bases, leaving 16 bases between them. The chain's CDR3 is CASNLRADGYGYTF. Here the CDR3 DNA reads TGTGCCAGCAATCTTAGAGCGGACGGCTATGGCTACACCTTC.

V is TRBV5-4 and J is TRBJ2-3, with 8 bases that match TRBD2. CDR1 and CDR2 (germline): SGHNT, YYREEE (reference sequence). J was trimmed by 2 bases and V by 6 bases; bases with no gene match: 17. The CDR3 loop spans 18 amino acids. The DNA of the CDR3 is TGTGCCAGCACCTTTGAACTGGGAGGTAGCGGGACCACAGATACGCAGTATTTT. As protein: CASTFELGGSGTTDTQYF.

This clone was recorded only once. The chain combines TRBV5-6 with TRBJ1-4; D is perhaps TRBD1 (6 bases). The germline V gene has CDR1 SGHDT and CDR2 YYEEEE. The CDR3 covers 15 residues. Trimming took off 5 bases at V and 4 bases at J, with 15 bases between the two ends. The CDR3 region is CASSSKTGYNEKLFF. CDR3 nucleotide sequence: TGTGCCAGCAGTTCGAAGACAGGTTATAATGAAAAACTGTTTTTT.

The J gene is TRBJ2-7, the V gene TRBV7-6, with 13 bases lining up with TRBD2. V lost 1 base and J lost 0; bases outside the gene matches: 0. The CDR3 extends over 16 amino acids. Germline V CDR1 and CDR2: SGHVS, FNYEAQ. The CDR3 spells CASSLGTSGSSYEQYF. The CDR3 nucleotides read TGTGCCAGCAGCTTAGGGACTAGCGGGAGCTCCTACGAGCAGTACTTC.

This chain joins TRBV9 and TRBJ1-2; the match to TRBD1 covers 9 bases. CDR1 SGDLS and CDR2 YYNGEE come from the germline V gene. The CDR3 extends over 15 amino acids. V lost 0 bases and J lost 4; bases outside the gene matches: 4. CDR3 DNA: TGTGCCAGCAGCGTAGGGGGGACAGGGACCTATGGCTACACCTTC. Its translation: CASSVGGTGTYGYTF.

The gene calls are TRBV5-1 and TRBJ2-1; 10 bases are shared with TRBD2. Germline V lookup: CDR1 SGHRS, CDR2 YFSETQ. There are 20 residues in the CDR3. The junction had 15 bases not matched to a gene; V was cut back by 3 bases and J by 0 bases. This CDR3 reads CASSSPLAGVAISSYNEQFF. CDR3 DNA sequence: TGCGCCAGCAGCTCACCCCTAGCGGGAGTGGCAATTAGCTCCTACAATGAGCAGTTCTTC.

This sequence joins TRBV9 and TRBJ2-3, with D possibly being TRBD2 (6 bases). This CDR3 spans 15 amino acids. Trimming took 3 bases from V and 0 from J, leaving 11 bases between them. Germline V lookup: CDR1 SGDLS, CDR2 YYNGEE. The CDR3, as DNA: TGTGCCAGCAGCGAGGGACTTTCTAGCACAGATACGCAGTATTTT. It translates to CASSEGLSSTDTQYF. The full variable domain, rest sourced from reference TRBV9 and TRBJ2-3, is DSGVTQTPKHLITATGQRVTLRCSPRSGDLSVYWYQQSLDQGLQFLIQYYNGEERAKGNILERFSAQQFPDLHSELNLSSLELGDSALYFCASSEGLSSTDTQYFGPGTRLTVL.

The chain has TRBV15 and TRBJ1-5; D may be TRBD1 (5 bases). Trimming stripped 0 bases from V and 3 bases from J, with 12 bases between. Germline V gives CDR1 LNHNV, CDR2 YYDKDF (reference sequence). CDR3 length: 16 residues. CDR3 DNA sequence: TGTGCCACCAGCAGAGATGGGGGGTACGACAATCAGCCCCAGCATTTT. It translates to CATSRDGGYDNQPQHF.

The V call is TRBV6-1, the J call TRBJ2-2; 11 nucleotides agree with TRBD2. CDR1 MNHNS and CDR2 SASEGT come from the germline V gene. J gave up 4 bases and V 3 bases, and 7 bases lay outside the gene matches. This CDR3 comprises 17 residues. The CDR3 DNA is TGTGCCAGCAGTGACCCGGGACTAGCGGACTCCACCGGGGAGCTGTTTTTT. It is translated as CASSDPGLADSTGELFF.

The rearrangement links TRBV6-1 to TRBJ2-5; 8 bases line up with TRBD1. Per the germline V gene, CDR1 is MNHNS and CDR2 is SASEGT. The junction had 6 bases not matched to a gene; V was cut back by 7 bases and J by 5 bases. The CDR3 has 13 residues. This chain's CDR3 is CASTRQGPETQYF. In DNA form, the CDR3 reads TGTGCCAGCACCAGACAGGGGCCGGAGACCCAGTACTTC.

The V call is TRBV7-9, the J call TRBJ1-6; 11 bases agree with TRBD1. This CDR3 spans 14 amino acids. CDR1 and CDR2 from the germline V gene are SEHNR and FQNEAQ (reference sequence). Unmatched junction bases numbered 4, after V lost 5 bases and J lost 10 bases. CDR3 in amino acids: CASSRTGGRSPLHF. The CDR3, as DNA: TGTGCCAGCAGCCGGACAGGGGGCAGGTCACCCCTCCACTTT.

The chain carries TRBV19 and TRBJ2-1; 7 bases align to TRBD2. The CDR3 totals 15 residues. CDR1 is LNHDA, CDR2 SQIVND, per germline (reference sequence). V shed 6 bases and J 1 base; nucleotides not matched to a gene: 6. The CDR3, as DNA: TGTGCCAGTAGCCCCTTGCGGGGGTCCTACAATGAGCAGTTCTTC. Translating gives CASSPLRGSYNEQFF.

In DNA, the CDR3 is TGTGCCATCAGTGCGAGTCCAGGGGGCGAGGCGGAGACCCAGTACTTC. Its translation is CAISASPGGEAETQYF. The chain uses TRBV10-3 and TRBJ2-5, with 8 bases that match TRBD1. The CDR3 spans 16 residues. Germline lookup yields CDR1 ENHRY and CDR2 SYGVKD. J lost 5 bases, V lost 4 bases, and 12 bases had no gene match.

This clone was seen only once. This sequence joins TRBV5-1 and TRBJ2-1; the D gene is possibly TRBD2 (5 bases). Trimming stripped 3 bases from V and 5 bases from J, with 12 bases between. From germline, CDR1 is SGHRS and CDR2 YFSETQ. The CDR3 loop spans 14 amino acids. The CDR3 DNA follows: TGCGCCAGCAGCTCTATGTCAGCGGACAATGAGCAGTTCTTC. Its translation: CASSSMSADNEQFF.

This clone was seen a handful of times. The gene calls are TRBV27 and TRBJ2-7, with a weak D call TRBD2 (5 bases). CDR3 length: 19 residues. Germline-derived CDR1 and CDR2 are MNHEY and SMNVEV (reference sequence). Trimming removed 1 base at V and 2 bases at J, with 24 bases between. The CDR3 protein is CASSLYHPRERPTTYEQYF. The CDR3 nucleotides are TGTGCCAGCAGTTTATATCACCCCCGTGAGCGGCCAACTACCTACGAGCAGTACTTC.

This clone came up once. The chain couples TRBV7-3 to TRBJ1-1; D not certain. The CDR3 sequence is 13 residues long. Germline V gene sequence: CDR1 SGHTA, CDR2 FQGTGA. V dropped 5 bases and J dropped 3 bases, with 10 bases sitting between them. The DNA for the CDR3 is TGTGCCAGCAGCCAAGGGAGGCACACTGAAGCTTTCTTT. Its translation is CASSQGRHTEAFF.

The chain links TRBV5-5 to TRBJ2-5, with 10 bases that match TRBD2. The CDR3 is 15 amino acids. Per the germline V gene, CDR1 is SGHKS and CDR2 is YYEKEE (reference sequence). V was pared by 0 bases and J by 7 bases, with 6 bases of the junction left unmatched. The CDR3 nucleotides are TGTGCCAGCAGCTTGGTATCTAGCGGGGGTGGGACCCAGTACTTC. It codes for CASSLVSSGGGTQYF.